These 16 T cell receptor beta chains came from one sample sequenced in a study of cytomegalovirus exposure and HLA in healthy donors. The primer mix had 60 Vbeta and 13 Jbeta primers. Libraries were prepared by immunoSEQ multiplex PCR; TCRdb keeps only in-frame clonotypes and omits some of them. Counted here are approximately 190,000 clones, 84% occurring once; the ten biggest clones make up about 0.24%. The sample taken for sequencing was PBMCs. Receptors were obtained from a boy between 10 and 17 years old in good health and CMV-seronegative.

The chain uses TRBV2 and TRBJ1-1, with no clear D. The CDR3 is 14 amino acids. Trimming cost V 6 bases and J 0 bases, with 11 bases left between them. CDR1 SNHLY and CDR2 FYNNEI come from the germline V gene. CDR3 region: CASSSGPLNTEAFF. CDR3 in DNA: TGTGCCAGCAGCAGTGGTCCTCTGAACACTGAAGCTTTCTTT.

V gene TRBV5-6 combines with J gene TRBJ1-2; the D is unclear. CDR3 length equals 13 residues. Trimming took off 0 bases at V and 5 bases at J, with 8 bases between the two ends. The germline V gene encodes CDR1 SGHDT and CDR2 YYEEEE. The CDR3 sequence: CASSLEQPYGYTF. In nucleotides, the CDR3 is TGTGCCAGCAGCTTGGAACAGCCTTATGGCTACACCTTC.

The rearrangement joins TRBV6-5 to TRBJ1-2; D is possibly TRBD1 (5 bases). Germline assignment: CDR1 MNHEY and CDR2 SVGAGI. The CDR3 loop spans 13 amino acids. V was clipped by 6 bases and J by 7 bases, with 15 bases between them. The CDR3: CASRHRQGFGYTF. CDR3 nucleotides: TGTGCCAGCAGGCACCGCCAGGGTTTTGGCTACACCTTC.

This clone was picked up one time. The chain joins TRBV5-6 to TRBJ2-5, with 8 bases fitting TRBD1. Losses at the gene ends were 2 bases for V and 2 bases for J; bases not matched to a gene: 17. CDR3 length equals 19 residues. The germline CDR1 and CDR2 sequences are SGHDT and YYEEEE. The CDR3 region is CASSLPGTGGGLGQETQYF. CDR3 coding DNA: TGTGCCAGCAGCTTACCCGGGACAGGAGGTGGTTTGGGGCAAGAGACCCAGTACTTC.

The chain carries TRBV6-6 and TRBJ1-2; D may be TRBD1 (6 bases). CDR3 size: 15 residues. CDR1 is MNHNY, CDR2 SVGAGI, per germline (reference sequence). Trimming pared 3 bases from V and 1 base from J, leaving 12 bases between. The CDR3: CASSYSMDSNYGYTF. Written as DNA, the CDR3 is TGTGCCAGCAGTTATTCGATGGACAGTAACTATGGCTACACCTTC.

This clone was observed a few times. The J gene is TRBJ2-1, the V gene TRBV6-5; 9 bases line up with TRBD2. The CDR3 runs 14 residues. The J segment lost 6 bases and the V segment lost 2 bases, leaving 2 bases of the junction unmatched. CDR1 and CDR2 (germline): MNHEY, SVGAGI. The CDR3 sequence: CASSYPGLANEQFF. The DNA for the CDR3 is TGTGCCAGCAGTTACCCGGGACTAGCCAATGAGCAGTTCTTC.

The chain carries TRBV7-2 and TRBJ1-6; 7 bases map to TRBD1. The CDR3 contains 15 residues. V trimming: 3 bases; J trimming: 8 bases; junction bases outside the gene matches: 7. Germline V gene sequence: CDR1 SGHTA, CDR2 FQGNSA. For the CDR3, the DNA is TGTGCCAGCAGCTTGGGGGACAGAGAGGATTCACCCCTCCACTTT. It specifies CASSLGDREDSPLHF.

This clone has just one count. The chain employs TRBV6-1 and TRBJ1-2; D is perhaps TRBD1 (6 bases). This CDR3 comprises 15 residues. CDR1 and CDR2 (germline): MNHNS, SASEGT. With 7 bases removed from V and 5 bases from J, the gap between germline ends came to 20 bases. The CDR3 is CASIHTLTGQYGYTF. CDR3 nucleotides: TGTGCCAGCATTCACACCCTGACAGGCCAATATGGCTACACCTTC.

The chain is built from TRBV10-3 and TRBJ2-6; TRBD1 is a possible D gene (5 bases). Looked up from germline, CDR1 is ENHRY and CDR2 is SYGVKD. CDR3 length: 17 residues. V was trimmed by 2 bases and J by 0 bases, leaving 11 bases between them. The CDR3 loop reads CAISELTGDSGANVLTF. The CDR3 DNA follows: TGTGCCATCAGTGAGCTTACAGGAGACTCTGGGGCCAACGTCCTGACTTTC.

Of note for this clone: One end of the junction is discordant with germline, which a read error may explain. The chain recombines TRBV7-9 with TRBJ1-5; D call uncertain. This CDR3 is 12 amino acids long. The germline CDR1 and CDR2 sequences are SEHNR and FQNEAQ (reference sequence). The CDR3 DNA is TGTTCCAGCAGCTCTAATTCTCAGCCCCAGCATTTT. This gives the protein CSSSSNSQPQHF.

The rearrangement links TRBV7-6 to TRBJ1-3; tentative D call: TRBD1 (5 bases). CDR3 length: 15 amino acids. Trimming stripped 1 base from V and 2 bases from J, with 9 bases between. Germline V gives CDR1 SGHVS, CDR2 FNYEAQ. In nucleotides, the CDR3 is TGTGCCAGCAGCTTAGTGGGCAGGGCTGGAAACACCATATATTTT. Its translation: CASSLVGRAGNTIYF.

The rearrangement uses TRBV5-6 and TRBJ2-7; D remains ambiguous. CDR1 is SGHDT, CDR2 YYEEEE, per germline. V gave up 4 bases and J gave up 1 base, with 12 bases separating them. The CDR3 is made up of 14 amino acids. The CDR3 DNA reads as TGTGCCAGCAGCAGCCCCAAACTATCCTACGAGCAGTACTTC. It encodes CASSSPKLSYEQYF.

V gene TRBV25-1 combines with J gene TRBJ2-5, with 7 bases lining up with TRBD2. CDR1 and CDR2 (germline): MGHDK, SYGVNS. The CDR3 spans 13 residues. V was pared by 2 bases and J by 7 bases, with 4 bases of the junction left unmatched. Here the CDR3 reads CASSEMSGGTQYF. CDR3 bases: TGTGCCAGCAGTGAAATGTCGGGGGGGACCCAGTACTTC.

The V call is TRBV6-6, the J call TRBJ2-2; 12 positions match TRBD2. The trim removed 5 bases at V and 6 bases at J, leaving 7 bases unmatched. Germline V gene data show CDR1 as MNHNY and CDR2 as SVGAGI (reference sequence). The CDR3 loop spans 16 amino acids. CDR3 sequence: CASSTVLAGGPGELFF. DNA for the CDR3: TGTGCCAGCAGTACCGTACTAGCGGGAGGCCCCGGGGAGCTGTTTTTT.

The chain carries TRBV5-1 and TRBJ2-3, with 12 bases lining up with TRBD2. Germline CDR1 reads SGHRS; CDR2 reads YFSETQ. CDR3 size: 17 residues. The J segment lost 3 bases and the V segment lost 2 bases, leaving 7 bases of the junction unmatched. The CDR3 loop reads CASSFSLAGGYTDTQYF. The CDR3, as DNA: TGCGCCAGCAGCTTTTCCCTAGCGGGAGGGTATACAGATACGCAGTATTTT.

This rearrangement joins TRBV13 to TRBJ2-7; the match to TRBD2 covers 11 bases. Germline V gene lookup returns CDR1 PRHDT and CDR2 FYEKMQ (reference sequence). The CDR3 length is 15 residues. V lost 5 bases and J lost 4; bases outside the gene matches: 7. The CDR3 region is CASSAETSGNYEQYF. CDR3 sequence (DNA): TGTGCCAGCAGCGCCGAGACTAGCGGGAATTACGAGCAGTACTTC.